This T cell receptor beta chain was recorded in a study of blood T cell repertoires in COVID-19. The CDR3 covers 14 residues. Trimming left V 8 bases short and J 4 bases short, with 15 bases between. Germline assignment: CDR1 SGHVS and CDR2 FQNEAQ. Categorization into cohorts depended on clinical history that participants reported. Sequencing was performed with immunoSEQ multiplex PCR; in TCRdb, only in-frame clones are kept and a portion is missing. Of hundreds of thousands of clones in the sample, around 89% were seen once. The source material was PBMCs or T cells enriched from blood (not recorded which). This TCR came from a woman aged 18-29 years with acute COVID-19. This chain links TRBV7-8 with TRBJ2-1; D may be TRBD2 (5 bases). The CDR3 protein is CASYAGNFYNEQFF. The CDR3 region has the DNA TGTGCCAGCTACGCGGGCAACTTTTACAATGAGCAGTTCTTC. Full variable domain (outside the CDR3, taken from reference TRBV7-8 and TRBJ2-1): GAGVSQSPRYKVAKRGQDVALRCDPISGHVSLFWYQQALGQGPEFLTYFQNEAQLDKSGLPSDRFFAERPEGSVSTLKIQRTQQEDSAVYLCASYAGNFYNEQFFGPGTRLTVL.